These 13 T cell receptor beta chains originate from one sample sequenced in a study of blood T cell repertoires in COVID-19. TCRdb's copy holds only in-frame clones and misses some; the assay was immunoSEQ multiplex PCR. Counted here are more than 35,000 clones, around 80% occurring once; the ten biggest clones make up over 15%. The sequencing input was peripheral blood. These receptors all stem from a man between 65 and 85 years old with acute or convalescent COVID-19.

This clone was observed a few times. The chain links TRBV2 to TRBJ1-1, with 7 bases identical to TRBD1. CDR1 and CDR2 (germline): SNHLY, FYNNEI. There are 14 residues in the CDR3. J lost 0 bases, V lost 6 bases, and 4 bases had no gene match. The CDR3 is CASRGDSMNTEAFF. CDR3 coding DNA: TGTGCCAGCAGGGGGGACAGCATGAACACTGAAGCTTTCTTT.

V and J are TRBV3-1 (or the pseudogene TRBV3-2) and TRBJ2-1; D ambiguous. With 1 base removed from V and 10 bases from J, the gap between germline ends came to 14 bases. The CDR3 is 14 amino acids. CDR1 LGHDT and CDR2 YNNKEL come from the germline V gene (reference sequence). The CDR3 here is CASSQASAAIEQFF. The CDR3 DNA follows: TGTGCCAGCAGCCAAGCATCTGCGGCAATCGAGCAGTTCTTC.

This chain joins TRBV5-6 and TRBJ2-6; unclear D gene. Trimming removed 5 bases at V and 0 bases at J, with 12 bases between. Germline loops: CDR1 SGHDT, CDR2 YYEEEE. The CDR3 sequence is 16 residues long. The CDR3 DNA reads TGTGCCAGCAGGTTCCTTCCGAGCTCTGGGGCCAACGTCCTGACTTTC. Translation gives CASRFLPSSGANVLTF.

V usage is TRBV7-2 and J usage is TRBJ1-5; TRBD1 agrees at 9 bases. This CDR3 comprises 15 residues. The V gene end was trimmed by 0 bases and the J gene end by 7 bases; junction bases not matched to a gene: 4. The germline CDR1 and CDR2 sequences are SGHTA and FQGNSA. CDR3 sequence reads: CASSLAGTGWQPQHF. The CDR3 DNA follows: TGTGCCAGCAGCTTAGCTGGGACAGGGTGGCAGCCCCAGCATTTT.

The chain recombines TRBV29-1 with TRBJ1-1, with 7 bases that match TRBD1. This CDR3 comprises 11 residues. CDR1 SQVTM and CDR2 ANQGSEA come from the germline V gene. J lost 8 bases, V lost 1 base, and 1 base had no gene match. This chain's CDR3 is CSVEGTGEAFF. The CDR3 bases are TGCAGCGTTGAAGGGACAGGCGAAGCTTTCTTT.

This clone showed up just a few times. The CDR3 DNA is TGTGCCAGCAGTTTGGGACAGACAATCTATGGCTACACCTTC. The encoded protein is CASSLGQTIYGYTF. The chain carries TRBV28 and TRBJ1-2; 7 bases match TRBD1. Trimming at V came to 3 bases and at J to 4 bases, leaving 5 bases not matched to a gene. The CDR3 is 14 amino acids. CDR1 MDHEN and CDR2 SYDVKM come from the germline V gene.

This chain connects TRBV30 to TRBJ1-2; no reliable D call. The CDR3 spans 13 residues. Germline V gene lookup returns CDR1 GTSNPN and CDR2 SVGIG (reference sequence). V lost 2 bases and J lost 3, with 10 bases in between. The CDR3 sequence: CAWSSRRYYGYTF. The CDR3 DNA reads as TGTGCCTGGAGTTCTCGGCGGTACTATGGCTACACCTTC.

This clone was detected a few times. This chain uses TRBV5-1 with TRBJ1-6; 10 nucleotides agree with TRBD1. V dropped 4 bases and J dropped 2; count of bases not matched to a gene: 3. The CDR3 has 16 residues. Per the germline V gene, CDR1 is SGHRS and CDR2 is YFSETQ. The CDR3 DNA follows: TGCGCCAGCAGCAAAGGACAGGGGGCCTATAATTCACCCCTCCACTTT. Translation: CASSKGQGAYNSPLHF.

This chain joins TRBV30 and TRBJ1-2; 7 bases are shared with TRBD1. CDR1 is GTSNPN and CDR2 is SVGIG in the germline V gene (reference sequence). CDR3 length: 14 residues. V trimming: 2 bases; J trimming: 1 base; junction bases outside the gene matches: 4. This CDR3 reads CAWSRDRINYGYTF. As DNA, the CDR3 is TGTGCCTGGAGTAGGGACAGAATTAACTATGGCTACACCTTC.

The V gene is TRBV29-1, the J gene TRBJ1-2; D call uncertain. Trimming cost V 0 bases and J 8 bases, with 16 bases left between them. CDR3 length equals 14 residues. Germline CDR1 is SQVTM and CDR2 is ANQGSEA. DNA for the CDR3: TGCAGCGTTGAAGACGCGACGGGAGGATTCGGCTACACCTTC. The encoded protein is CSVEDATGGFGYTF.

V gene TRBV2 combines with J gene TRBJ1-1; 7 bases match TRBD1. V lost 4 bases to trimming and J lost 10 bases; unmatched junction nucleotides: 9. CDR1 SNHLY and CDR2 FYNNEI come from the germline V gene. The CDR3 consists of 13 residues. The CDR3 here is CASSASGTVGAFF. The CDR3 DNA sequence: TGTGCCAGCAGTGCGTCCGGGACAGTAGGAGCTTTCTTT.

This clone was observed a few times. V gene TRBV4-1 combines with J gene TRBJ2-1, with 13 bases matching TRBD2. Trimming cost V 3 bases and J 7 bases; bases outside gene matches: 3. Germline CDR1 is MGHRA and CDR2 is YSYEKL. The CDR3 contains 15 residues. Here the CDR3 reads CASSHTSGRGNEQFF. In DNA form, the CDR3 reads TGCGCCAGCAGCCATACTAGCGGGAGGGGGAATGAGCAGTTCTTC.

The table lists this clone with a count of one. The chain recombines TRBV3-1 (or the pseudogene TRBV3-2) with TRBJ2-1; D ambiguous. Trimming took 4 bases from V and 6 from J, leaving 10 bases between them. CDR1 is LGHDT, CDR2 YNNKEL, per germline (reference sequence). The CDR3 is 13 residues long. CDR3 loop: CASSLLLGNEQFF. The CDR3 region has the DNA TGTGCCAGCAGCCTCCTACTTGGCAATGAGCAGTTCTTC.